The 5 T cell receptor beta chains below all came from one sample that was sequenced in a study of tumor T cells in aggressive B-cell lymphoma. Profiling relied on immunoSEQ multiplex PCR, and the TCRdb table lists in-frame clones only, not all of them. The sample yields roughly 9,900 clones, 65% to 90% seen once. What was sequenced was tumor tissue. The origin of the receptors is an adult with diffuse large B cell lymphoma.

The chain recombines TRBV7-3 with TRBJ1-2; D ambiguous. CDR1 and CDR2 from the germline V gene are SGHTA and FQGTGA. CDR3 length equals 13 residues. V lost 4 bases and J lost 4, with 10 bases in between. As DNA, the CDR3 is TGTGCCAGCAGCTCCGGTCTCCTCTATGGCTACACCTTC. Translated: CASSSGLLYGYTF.

The chain joins TRBV2 to TRBJ1-4; TRBD1 might be the D (5 bases). Trimming removed 7 bases from V and 4 bases from J, with 16 bases in between. CDR3 length: 15 residues. From germline, CDR1 is SNHLY and CDR2 FYNNEI. The CDR3 loop is CASNQRGLDNEKLFF. Here the CDR3 DNA reads TGTGCCAGCAATCAGAGGGGACTGGATAATGAAAAACTGTTTTTT.

CDR3 amino acids: CASGSSYNEQFF. CDR3 in DNA: TGTGCCAGCGGTAGCTCCTACAATGAGCAGTTCTTC. The gene calls are TRBV7-2 and TRBJ2-1; D remains unclear. The CDR3 contains 12 residues. V lost 8 bases to trimming and J lost 0 bases, with 5 bases between them. Germline lookup yields CDR1 SGHTA and CDR2 FQGNSA.

The V and J genes are TRBV29-1 and TRBJ1-4, with a weak D call TRBD1 (6 bases). The CDR3 consists of 14 residues. The germline gives CDR1 SQVTM, CDR2 ANQGSEA. V was clipped by 4 bases and J by 5 bases, with 14 bases between them. CDR3 region: CSVGFPGQNEKLFF. CDR3 coding DNA: TGCAGCGTTGGATTCCCCGGACAGAATGAAAAACTGTTTTTT.

The chain carries TRBV5-4 and TRBJ2-1; perhaps TRBD2 as D (6 bases). There are 14 residues in the CDR3. The germline CDR1 and CDR2 sequences are SGHNT and YYREEE (reference sequence). V lost 2 bases and J lost 9, with 15 bases in between. This CDR3 is CASSFFLASTEQFF. In DNA, the CDR3 is TGTGCCAGCAGCTTCTTTCTAGCGTCCACTGAGCAGTTCTTC.